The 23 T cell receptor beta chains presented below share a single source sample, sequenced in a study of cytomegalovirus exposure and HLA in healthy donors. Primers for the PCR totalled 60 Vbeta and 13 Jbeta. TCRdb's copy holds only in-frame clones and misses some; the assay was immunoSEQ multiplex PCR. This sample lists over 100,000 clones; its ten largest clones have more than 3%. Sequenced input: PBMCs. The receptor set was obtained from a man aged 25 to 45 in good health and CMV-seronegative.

The CDR3 DNA follows: TGTGCCTGGAGTTTTGCGGCTCGCTATGGCTACACCTTC. Translated: CAWSFAARYGYTF. The gene calls are TRBV30 and TRBJ1-2, with D hard to call. In germline, CDR1 is GTSNPN, CDR2 SVGIG (reference sequence). With 2 bases removed from V and 4 bases from J, the gap between germline ends came to 11 bases. The CDR3 totals 13 residues.

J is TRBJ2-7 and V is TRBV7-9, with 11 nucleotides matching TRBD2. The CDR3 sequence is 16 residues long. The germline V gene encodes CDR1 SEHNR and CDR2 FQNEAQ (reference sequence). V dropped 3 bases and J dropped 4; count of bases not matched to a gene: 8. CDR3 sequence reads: CASSFSGGDHYYEQYF. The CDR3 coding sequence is TGTGCCAGCAGCTTTAGCGGGGGGGACCACTATTACGAGCAGTACTTC.

CDR3 nucleotides: TGTGCCAGCAGCCAGCGAGGCGGGACTAGCGGGGAAGGAAGTACGCAGTATTTT. Encoded protein: CASSQRGGTSGEGSTQYF. J is TRBJ2-3 and V is TRBV4-2, with 13 bases lining up with TRBD2. V dropped 3 bases and J dropped 8; count of bases not matched to a gene: 14. Germline lookup yields CDR1 LGHNA and CDR2 YNFKEQ. The CDR3 sequence is 18 residues long.

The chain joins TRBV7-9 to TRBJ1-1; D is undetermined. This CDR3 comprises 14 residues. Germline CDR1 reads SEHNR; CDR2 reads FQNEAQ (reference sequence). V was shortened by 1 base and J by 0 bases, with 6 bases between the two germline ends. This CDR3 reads CASSLGQMNTEAFF. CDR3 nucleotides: TGTGCCAGCAGCTTAGGGCAGATGAACACTGAAGCTTTCTTT.

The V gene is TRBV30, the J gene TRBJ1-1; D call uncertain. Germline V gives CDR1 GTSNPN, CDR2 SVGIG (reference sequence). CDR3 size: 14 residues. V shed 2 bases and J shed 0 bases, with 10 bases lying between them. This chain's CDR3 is CAWSPEVMNTEAFF. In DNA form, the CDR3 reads TGTGCCTGGAGTCCCGAGGTTATGAACACTGAAGCTTTCTTT.

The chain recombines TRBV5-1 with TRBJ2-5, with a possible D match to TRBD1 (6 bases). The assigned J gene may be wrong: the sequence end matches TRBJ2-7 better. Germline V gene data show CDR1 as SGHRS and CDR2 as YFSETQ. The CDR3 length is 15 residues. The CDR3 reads CASSFLPGAVYEQYF. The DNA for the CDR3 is TGCGCCAGCAGCTTCCTCCCAGGGGCGGTGTACGAGCAGTACTTC.

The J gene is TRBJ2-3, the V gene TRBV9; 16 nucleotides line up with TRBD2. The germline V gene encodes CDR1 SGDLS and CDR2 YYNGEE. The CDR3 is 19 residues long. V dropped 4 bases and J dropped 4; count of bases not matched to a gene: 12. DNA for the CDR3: TGTGCCAGCAGCCAACAGACGGGACTAGCGGGGGGGCATCCAGATACGCAGTATTTT. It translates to CASSQQTGLAGGHPDTQYF.

CDR3 in amino acids: CASATRDGQEYF. In DNA, the CDR3 is TGTGCCAGCGCCACGAGGGACGGACAGGAGTATTTT. The chain carries TRBV27 and TRBJ2-3; 7 positions agree with TRBD1. V was pared by 8 bases and J by 13 bases, with 12 bases of the junction left unmatched. The length of the CDR3 is 12 residues. From germline, CDR1 is MNHEY and CDR2 SMNVEV (reference sequence).

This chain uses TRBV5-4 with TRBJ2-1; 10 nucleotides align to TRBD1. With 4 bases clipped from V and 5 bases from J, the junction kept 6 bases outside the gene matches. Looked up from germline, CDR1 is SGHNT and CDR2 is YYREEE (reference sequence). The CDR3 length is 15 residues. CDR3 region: CASSRDRGFDNEQFF. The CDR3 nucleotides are TGTGCCAGCAGCCGGGACAGGGGTTTTGACAATGAGCAGTTCTTC.

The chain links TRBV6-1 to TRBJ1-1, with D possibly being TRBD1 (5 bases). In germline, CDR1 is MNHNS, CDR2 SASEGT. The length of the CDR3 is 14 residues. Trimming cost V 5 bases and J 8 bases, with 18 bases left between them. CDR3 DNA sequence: TGTGCCAGCAGTTATTCTCCAGGGCTCGAGGAAGCTTTCTTT. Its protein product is CASSYSPGLEEAFF.

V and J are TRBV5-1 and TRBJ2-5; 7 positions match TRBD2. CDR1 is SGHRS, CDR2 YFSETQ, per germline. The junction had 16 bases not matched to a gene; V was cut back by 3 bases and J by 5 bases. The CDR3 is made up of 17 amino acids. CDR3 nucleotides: TGCGCCAGCAGCTCGGGGCCGTTCGGGGGGAGGAGGGAGACCCAGTACTTC. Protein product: CASSSGPFGGRRETQYF.

The CDR3: CASRGGLDEKLFF. CDR3 coding DNA: TGTGCCAGCCGCGGGGGCTTAGATGAAAAACTGTTTTTT. The rearrangement uses TRBV18 and TRBJ1-4, with a tentative D call TRBD1 (6 bases). The CDR3 runs to 13 residues. V was shortened by 8 bases and J by 6 bases, with 13 bases between the two germline ends. Germline V gene data show CDR1 as KGHSH and CDR2 as LQKENI.

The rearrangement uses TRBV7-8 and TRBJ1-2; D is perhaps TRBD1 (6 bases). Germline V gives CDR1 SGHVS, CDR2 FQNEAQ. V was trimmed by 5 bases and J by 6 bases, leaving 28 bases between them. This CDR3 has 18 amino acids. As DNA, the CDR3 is TGTGCCAGCAGCCCAGGGGTCTTTGCGGGGGCAAAGGTGAATGGCTACACCTTC. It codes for CASSPGVFAGAKVNGYTF.

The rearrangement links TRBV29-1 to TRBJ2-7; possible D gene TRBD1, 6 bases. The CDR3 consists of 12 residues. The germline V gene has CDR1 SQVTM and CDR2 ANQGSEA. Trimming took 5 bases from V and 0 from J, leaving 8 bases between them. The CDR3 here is CSVKQGSYEQYF. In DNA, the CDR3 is TGCAGCGTTAAACAGGGCTCCTACGAGCAGTACTTC.

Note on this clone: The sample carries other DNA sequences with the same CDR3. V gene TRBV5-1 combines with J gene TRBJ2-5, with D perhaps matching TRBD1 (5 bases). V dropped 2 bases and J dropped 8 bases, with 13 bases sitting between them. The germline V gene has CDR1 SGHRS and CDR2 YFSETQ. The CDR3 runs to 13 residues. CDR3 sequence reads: CASSFGVGETQYF. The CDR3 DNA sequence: TGCGCCAGCAGCTTCGGAGTAGGGGAAACCCAGTACTTC.

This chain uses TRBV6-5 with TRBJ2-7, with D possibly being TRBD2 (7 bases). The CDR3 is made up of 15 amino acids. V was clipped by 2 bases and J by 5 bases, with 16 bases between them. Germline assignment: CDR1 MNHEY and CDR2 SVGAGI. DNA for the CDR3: TGTGCCAGCAGTTACCCCAGGCTCGGGGGGCACGAGCAGTACTTC. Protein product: CASSYPRLGGHEQYF.

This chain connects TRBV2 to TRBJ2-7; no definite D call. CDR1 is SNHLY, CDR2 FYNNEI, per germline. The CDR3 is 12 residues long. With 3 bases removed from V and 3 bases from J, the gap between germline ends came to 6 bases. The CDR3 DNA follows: TGTGCCAGCAGTGATGCCGGCTACGAGCAGTACTTC. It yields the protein CASSDAGYEQYF.

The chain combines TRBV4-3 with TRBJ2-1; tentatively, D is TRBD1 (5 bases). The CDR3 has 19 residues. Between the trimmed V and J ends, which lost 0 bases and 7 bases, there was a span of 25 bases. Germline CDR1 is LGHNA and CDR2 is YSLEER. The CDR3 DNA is TGCGCCAGCAGCCAAGATTTCGGCACAGGCCCAGCCCTGGGTAATGAGCAGTTCTTC. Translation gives CASSQDFGTGPALGNEQFF.

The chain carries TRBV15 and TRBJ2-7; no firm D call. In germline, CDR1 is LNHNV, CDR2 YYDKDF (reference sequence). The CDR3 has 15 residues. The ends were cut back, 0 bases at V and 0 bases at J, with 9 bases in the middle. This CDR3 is CATSRDPLSSYEQYF. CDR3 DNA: TGTGCCACCAGCAGAGATCCGCTGAGCTCCTACGAGCAGTACTTC.

As DNA, the CDR3 is TGTGCCAGCAGCGACAGTGCATACTACGAGCAGTACTTC. This sequence encodes CASSDSAYYEQYF. The chain recombines TRBV2 with TRBJ2-7; weak D call: TRBD1 (5 bases). Trimming removed 6 bases at V and 3 bases at J, with 12 bases between. Germline lookup yields CDR1 SNHLY and CDR2 FYNNEI. CDR3 length: 13 amino acids. The whole variable domain, filled in from reference TRBV2 and TRBJ2-7, reads EPEVTQTPSHQVTQMGQEVILRCVPISNHLYFYWYRQILGQKVEFLVSFYNNEISEKSEIFDDQFSVERPDGSNFTLKIRSTKLEDSAMYFCASSDSAYYEQYFGPGTRLTVT.

The CDR3 DNA follows: TGTGCCAGCAGCCCATCGGGGGTCGGGGAGCTGTTTTTT. It yields the protein CASSPSGVGELFF. This sequence joins TRBV7-2 and TRBJ2-2; tentatively, D is TRBD2 (6 bases). Trimming took off 5 bases at V and 7 bases at J, with 11 bases between the two ends. Germline loops: CDR1 SGHTA, CDR2 FQGNSA. The CDR3 totals 13 residues.

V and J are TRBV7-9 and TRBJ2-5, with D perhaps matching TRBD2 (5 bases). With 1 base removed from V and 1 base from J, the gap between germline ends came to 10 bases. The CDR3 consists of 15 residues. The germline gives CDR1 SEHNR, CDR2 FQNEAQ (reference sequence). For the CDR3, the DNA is TGTGCCAGCAGCTTAGAGTGGACTTTCCAAGAGACCCAGTACTTC. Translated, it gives CASSLEWTFQETQYF. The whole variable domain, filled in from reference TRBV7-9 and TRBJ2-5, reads DTGVSQNPRHKITKRGQNVTFRCDPISEHNRLYWYRQTLGQGPEFLTYFQNEAQLEKSRLLSDRFSAERPKGSFSTLEIQRTEQGDSAMYLCASSLEWTFQETQYFGPGTRLLVL.

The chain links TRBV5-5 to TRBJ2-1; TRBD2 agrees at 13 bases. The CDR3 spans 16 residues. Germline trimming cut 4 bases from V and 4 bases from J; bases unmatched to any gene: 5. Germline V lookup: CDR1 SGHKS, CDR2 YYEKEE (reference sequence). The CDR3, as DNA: TGTGCCAGCAGCCCGGGACTAGCGGGGAGTTACAATGAGCAGTTCTTC. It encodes CASSPGLAGSYNEQFF.